This T cell receptor (beta chain) stems from a study of blood T cell repertoires in COVID-19. In the study overall: The United States, Italy and Spain supplied acute and convalescent COVID-19 samples. T cells, B-cell-depleted T cells, or PBMCs supplied cDNA or gDNA.

V shed 0 bases and J shed 2 bases, with 11 bases lying between them. Germline V gives CDR1 SGHDT, CDR2 YYEEEE. The CDR3 length is 15 residues. Per the original data handling: Estimated nucleated cell counts came from reference gene primer amplification. Sequencing used immunoSEQ multiplex PCR; TCRdb keeps in-frame clones, though not all of them. The V and J calls and clone size are taken from that table; D and trimming were inferred from the DNA. The table includes around 340,000 clones, about four fifths detected once. This sequence was found in a man aged 30 to 39 with active or convalescent COVID-19. Source material: peripheral blood. The rearrangement joins TRBV5-6 to TRBJ1-1; D gene uncertain. This chain's CDR3 is CASSLVGRINTEAFF. The CDR3, as DNA: TGTGCCAGCAGCTTGGTAGGCAGGATTAACACTGAAGCTTTCTTT.